This TCR beta chain was identified during a study of T cell repertoires in cytomegalovirus infection. Study at large: Public TCR beta signatures provided an indication of both CMV infection and a matching HLA type.

TCRdb recomputed calls from the reads with MiXCR, one row per CDR3 protein. This sample has over 100,000 distinct CDR3 sequences; 10% occur once, and the top ten carry approximately 33%. Between the trimmed V and J ends, which lost 6 bases and 6 bases, there was a span of 11 bases. The CDR3 totals 12 residues. A remark on this clonotype: What it binds is not known.

Specimen: PBMCs, sequenced either directly or after in vitro stimulation (not recorded which). This clonotype originated in a human donor in good health (CMV status not recorded). Some clones in this sample may be carry-over from other donors' samples. This chain links TRBV12-3 or TRBV12-4 with TRBJ1-1, with D tentatively TRBD1 (5 bases). CDR3 in DNA: TGTGCCAGCAGGGCTGGGACCGCTGAAGCTTTCTTT. Residues: CASRAGTAEAFF.